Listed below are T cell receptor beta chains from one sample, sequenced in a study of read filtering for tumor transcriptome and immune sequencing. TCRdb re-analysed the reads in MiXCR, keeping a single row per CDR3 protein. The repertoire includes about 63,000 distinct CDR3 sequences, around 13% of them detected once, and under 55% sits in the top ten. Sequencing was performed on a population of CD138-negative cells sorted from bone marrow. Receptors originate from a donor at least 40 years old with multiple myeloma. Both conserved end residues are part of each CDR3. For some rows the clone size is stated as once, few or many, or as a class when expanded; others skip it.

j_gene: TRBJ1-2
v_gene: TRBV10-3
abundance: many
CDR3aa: CAISKGNYGYTF

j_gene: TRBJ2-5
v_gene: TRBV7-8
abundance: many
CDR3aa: CASSLEVVIAIQETQYF

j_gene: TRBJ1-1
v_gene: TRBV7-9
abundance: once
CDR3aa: CASSFPLGNTEAFF

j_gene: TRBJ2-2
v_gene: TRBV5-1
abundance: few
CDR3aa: CASSLDSKNTGELFF

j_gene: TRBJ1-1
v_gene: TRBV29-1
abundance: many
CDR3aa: CSARITVNTEAFF

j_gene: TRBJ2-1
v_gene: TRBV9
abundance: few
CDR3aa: CASSAGSKSSYNEQFF

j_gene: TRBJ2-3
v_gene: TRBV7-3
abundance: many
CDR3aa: CASSLGPGLAGGHPDTQYF

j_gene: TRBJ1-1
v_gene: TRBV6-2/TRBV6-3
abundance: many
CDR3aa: CASSYAGLNTEAFF

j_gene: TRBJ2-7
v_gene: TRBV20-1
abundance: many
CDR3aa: CSARGTRRMDEQYF

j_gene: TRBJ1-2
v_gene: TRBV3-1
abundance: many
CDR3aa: CASSPEVGLGSFGYTF

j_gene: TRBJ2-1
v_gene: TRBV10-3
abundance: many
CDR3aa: CAISERASSYNEQFF

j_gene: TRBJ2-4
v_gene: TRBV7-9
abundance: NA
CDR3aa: CASSFRDRAAKHISKNIQYF

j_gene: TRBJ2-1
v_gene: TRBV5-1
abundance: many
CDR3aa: CASSLVSRGNEQFF

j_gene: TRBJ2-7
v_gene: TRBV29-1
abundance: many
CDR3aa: CSVRSGGPGYEQYF

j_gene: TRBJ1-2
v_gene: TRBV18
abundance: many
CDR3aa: CASSPPFNSLTTNYGYTF

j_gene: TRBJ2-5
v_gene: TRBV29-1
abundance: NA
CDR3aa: CSVQGGGRETQYF

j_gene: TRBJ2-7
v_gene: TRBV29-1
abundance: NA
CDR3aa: CSVESAGTGSSYEQYF

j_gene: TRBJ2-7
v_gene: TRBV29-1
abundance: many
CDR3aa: CSVEGTETYEQYF

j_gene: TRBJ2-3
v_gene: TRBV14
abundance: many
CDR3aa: CASSHRPRPSTDTQYF

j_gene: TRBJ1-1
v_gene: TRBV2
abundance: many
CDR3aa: CASSEGGNTEAFF

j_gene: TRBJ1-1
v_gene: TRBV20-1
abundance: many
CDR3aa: CSAREGGSGYTEAFF

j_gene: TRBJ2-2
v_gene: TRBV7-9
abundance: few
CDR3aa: CASSPRVSKNTGELFF

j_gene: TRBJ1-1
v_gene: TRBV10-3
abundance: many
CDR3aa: CAIRDRVMNTEAFF

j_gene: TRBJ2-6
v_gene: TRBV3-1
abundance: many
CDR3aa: CASSQVGGANVLTF

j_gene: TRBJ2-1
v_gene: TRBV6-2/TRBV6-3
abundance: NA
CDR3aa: CASRHGQGTSGSSYNEQFF

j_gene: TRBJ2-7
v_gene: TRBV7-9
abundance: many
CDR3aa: CASSSTRQGASEQYF

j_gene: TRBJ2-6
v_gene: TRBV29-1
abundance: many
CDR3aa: CSVPGAGAGGANVLTF

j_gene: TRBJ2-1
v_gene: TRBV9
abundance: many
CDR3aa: CASIVGGIPDEQFF

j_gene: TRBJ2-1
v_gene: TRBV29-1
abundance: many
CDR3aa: CSGRGTSDNNEQFF

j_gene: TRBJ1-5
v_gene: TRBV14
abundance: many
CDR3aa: CASSQVGPQSRPQHF

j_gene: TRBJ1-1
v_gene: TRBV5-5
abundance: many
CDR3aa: CASSPGPSFEAFF

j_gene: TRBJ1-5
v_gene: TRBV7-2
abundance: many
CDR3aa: CASSLEWGRGNQPQHF

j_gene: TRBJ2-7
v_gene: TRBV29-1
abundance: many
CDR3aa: CSVAGTGGSYEQYF

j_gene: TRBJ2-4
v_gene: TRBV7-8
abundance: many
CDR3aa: CASSLAAGGPLNIQYF

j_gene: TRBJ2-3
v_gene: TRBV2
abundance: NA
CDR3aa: CASTGQGYSTDTQYF

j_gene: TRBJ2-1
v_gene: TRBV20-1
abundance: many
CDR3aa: CSEGAVSTYNEQFF

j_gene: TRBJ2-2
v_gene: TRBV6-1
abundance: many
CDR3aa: CASSEWGHGTGELFF

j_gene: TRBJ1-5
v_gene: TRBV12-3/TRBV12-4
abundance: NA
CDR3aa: CASNNRGYEKPQHF

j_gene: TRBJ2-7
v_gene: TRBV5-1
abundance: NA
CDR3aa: CASSLDVTKQYF

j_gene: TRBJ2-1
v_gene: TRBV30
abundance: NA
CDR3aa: CAWSVTGPVYNEQFF

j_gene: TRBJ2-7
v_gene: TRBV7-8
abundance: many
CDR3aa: CASSLHRVAEQYF

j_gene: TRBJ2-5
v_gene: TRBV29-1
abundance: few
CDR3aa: CSARRDTGGKETQYF

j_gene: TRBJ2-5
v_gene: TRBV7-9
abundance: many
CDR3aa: CASRTLPIKETQYF

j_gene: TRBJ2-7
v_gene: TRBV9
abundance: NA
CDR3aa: CASSVDSTYEQYF

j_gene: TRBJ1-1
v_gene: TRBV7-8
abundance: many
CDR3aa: CASSLRVLDTEAFF

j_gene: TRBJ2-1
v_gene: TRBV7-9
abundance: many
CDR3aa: CASSPGPGRNEQFF

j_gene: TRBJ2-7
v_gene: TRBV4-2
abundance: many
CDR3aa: CASSQPVAGGGYEQYF